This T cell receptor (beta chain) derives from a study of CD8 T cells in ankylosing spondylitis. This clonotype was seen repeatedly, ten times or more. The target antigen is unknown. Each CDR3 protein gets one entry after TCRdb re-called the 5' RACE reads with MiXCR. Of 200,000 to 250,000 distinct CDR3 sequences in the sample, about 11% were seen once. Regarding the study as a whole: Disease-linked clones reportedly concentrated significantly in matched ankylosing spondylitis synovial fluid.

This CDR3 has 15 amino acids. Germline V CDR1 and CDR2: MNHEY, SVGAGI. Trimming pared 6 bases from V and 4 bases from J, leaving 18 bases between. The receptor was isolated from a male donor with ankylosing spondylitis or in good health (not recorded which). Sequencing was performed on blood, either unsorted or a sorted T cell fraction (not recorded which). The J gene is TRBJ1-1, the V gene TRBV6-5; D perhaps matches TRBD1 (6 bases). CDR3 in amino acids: CASRTRTGLSTEAFF. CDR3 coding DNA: TGTGCCAGCAGAACTCGAACAGGGCTGAGCACTGAAGCTTTCTTT.